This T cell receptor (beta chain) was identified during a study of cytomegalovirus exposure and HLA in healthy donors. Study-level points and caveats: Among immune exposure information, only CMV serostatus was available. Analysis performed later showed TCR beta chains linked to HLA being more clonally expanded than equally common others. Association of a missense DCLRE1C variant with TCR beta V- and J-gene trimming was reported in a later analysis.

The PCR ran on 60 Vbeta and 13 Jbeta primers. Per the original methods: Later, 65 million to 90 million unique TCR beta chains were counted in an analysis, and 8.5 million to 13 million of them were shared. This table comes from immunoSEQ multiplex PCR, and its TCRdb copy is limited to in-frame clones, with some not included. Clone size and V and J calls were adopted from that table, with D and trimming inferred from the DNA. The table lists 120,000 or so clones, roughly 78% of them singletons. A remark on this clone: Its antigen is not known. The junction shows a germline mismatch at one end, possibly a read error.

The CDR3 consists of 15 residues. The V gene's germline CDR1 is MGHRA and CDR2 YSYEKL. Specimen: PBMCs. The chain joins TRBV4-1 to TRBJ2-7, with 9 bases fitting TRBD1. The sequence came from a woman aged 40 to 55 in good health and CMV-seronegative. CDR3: CTSSQHPGQGDEQYF. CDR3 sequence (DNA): TGCACCAGCAGCCAACACCCGGGACAGGGCGACGAGCAGTACTTC.